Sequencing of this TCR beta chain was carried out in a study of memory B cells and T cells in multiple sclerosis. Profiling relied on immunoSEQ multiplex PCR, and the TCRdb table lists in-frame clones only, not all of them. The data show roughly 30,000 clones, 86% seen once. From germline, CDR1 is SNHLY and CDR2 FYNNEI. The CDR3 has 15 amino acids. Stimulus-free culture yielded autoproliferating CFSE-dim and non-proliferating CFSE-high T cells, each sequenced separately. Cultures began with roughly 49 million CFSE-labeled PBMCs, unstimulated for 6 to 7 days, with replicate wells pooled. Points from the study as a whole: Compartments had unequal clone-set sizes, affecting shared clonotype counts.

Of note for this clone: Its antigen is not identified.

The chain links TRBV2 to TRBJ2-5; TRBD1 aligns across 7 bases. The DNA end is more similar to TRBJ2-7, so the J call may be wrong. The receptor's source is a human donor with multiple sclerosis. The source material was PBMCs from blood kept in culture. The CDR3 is CASSRTDRSFPEQYF. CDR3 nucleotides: TGTGCCAGCAGCAGAACGGACAGGTCCTTTCCCGAGCAGTACTTC.